This entry describes one T cell receptor beta chain. Time point: peak reinfection, 3 to 8 weeks after reinfection detection. No in vitro expansion preceded TCR sequencing of the sorted cells. The sample comes from a study of memory CD8 T cells in hepatitis C reinfection. Background on the study: Peak reinfection samples were taken 3 to 8 weeks after detection.

Germline values: CDR1 MNHEY, CDR2 SMNVEV (reference sequence). Trimming took 6 bases from V and 4 from J, leaving 15 bases between them. The CDR3 contains 14 residues. The data were produced by immunoSEQ multiplex PCR, yet TCRdb's version contains in-frame clones alone and is incomplete. The sample yields 40,000 to 45,000 clones, around nine tenths seen once. This TCR was recovered from a man younger than 35 with hepatitis C virus infection. The sample comprised naive CD8+ T cells sorted from blood. The chain recombines TRBV27 with TRBJ1-2, with D possibly TRBD1 on 5 matching bases. The CDR3 region is CASSMGGRTYGYTF. CDR3 coding DNA: TGTGCCAGCAGCATGGGGGGACGCACCTATGGCTACACCTTC.